The present T cell receptor beta chain was sequenced within a study of cytomegalovirus exposure and HLA in healthy donors. Study findings and constraints: A later examination showed that TCR association rates differed by HLA locus, with DRB1 most and HLA-C fewest. It was confirmed in vitro that a few of the CMV-associated chains were specific for CMV antigens.

In its sample, this clone was seen once. What it binds is unknown. Germline loops: CDR1 KGHSH, CDR2 LQKENI. CDR3 length equals 13 residues. Trimming took 4 bases from V and 0 from J, leaving 7 bases between them. In the PCR, 60 Vbeta and 13 Jbeta primers were used. Authors' analysis steps: An analysis that came later counted roughly 87 million unique TCR beta chains, approximately 9.9 million shared. Profiled with immunoSEQ multiplex PCR; TCRdb holds only in-frame clones, not every one. The DNA gave D and trimming, while V, J and clone size come from that table. The sample consists of approximately 170,000 clones, about four fifths of them appearing once.

The sequencing sample was made of PBMCs. This chain uses TRBV18 with TRBJ2-7; D unresolved. The TCR sequence derives from a male donor in good health and CMV-seropositive. CDR3 nucleotide sequence: TGTGCCAGCTCACTCGGGTCCTCCTACGAGCAGTACTTC. Translating it yields CASSLGSSYEQYF.